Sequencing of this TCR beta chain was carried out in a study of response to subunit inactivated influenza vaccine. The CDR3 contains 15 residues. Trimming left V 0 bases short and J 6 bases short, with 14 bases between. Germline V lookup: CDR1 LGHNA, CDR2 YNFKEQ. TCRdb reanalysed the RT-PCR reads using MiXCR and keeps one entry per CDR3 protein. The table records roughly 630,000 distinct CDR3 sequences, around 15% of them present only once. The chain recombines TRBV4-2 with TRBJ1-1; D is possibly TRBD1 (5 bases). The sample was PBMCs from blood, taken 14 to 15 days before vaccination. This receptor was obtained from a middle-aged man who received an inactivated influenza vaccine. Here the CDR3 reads CASSQDLEGRAEAFF. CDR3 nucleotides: TGTGCCAGCAGCCAAGATTTGGAGGGACGCGCTGAAGCTTTCTTT.